These 22 T cell receptor beta chains share one sample of origin, sequenced in a study of blood T cells in healthy people across ages. With a J-beta primer mix and a sample-barcoded 5' primer, a second PCR ran roughly 6 to 11 cycles. TCRdb ran MiXCR on the 5' RACE reads and lists one entry per CDR3 protein. Of roughly 680,000 distinct CDR3 sequences in the sample, around 52% are singletons; the top ten hold roughly 13%. Input material: blood. The source of these receptors is a woman aged 80 or over in good health.

This chain links TRBV20-1 with TRBJ1-2; perhaps TRBD1 as D (6 bases). V lost 4 bases to trimming and J lost 4 bases, with 13 bases between them. Per germline, CDR1 DFQATT and CDR2 SNEGSKA (reference sequence). This CDR3 has 13 amino acids. The chain's CDR3 is CSAKQGSSYGYTF. CDR3 DNA: TGCAGTGCTAAACAGGGTTCCAGCTATGGCTACACCTTC.

This clonotype has a count of ten or more. The rearrangement joins TRBV6-1 to TRBJ2-1, with a tentative D call TRBD1 (7 bases). V shed 7 bases and J shed 9 bases, with 19 bases lying between them. CDR1 is MNHNS and CDR2 is SASEGT in the germline V gene. The CDR3 has 14 residues. For the CDR3, the DNA is TGTGCCAGCACCGGAGGGACAGCTTTGGTTGAGCAGTTCTTC. It encodes CASTGGTALVEQFF.

With respect to this clonotype: A much larger clone differs by one base, so this may be a read error. The rearrangement joins TRBV5-1 to TRBJ2-3, with D possibly being TRBD2 (5 bases). The CDR3 is made up of 14 amino acids. CDR1 and CDR2 (germline): SGHRS, YFSETQ. The DNA of the CDR3 is TGCGCCAGCAGCTTGGCAGGACTCTGGGATACGCGGTATTTT. The encoded protein is CASSLAGLWDTRYF.

This clonotype has a handful of counts. The rearrangement links TRBV5-1 to TRBJ1-4; D perhaps matches TRBD1 (5 bases). The CDR3 extends over 15 amino acids. Germline CDR1 and CDR2: SGHRS and YFSETQ. Trimming took off 4 bases at V and 4 bases at J, with 14 bases between the two ends. The DNA of the CDR3 is TGCGCCAGCAGCGCGGTCGGGACCGATAATGAAAAACTGTTTTTT. The encoded protein is CASSAVGTDNEKLFF.

This chain connects TRBV3-1 to TRBJ2-7, with 9 bases that match TRBD2. Per the germline V gene, CDR1 is LGHDT and CDR2 is YNNKEL (reference sequence). The CDR3 is 15 amino acids. J gave up 7 bases and V 4 bases, and 11 bases lay outside the gene matches. CDR3 nucleotide sequence: TGTGCCAGCAGCCCCCGGGTAGCGGGAGTGGATGAGCAGTACTTC. Its translation is CASSPRVAGVDEQYF.

This clonotype was recorded many times. V usage is TRBV28 and J usage is TRBJ2-5, with 7 bases aligning to TRBD1. Germline loops: CDR1 MDHEN, CDR2 SYDVKM. The J segment lost 5 bases and the V segment lost 4 bases, leaving 10 bases of the junction unmatched. This CDR3 has 15 residues. The CDR3 is CASSSPTGWRETQYF. CDR3 DNA sequence: TGTGCCAGCAGTTCTCCGACAGGGTGGCGGGAGACCCAGTACTTC. Together with reference TRBV28 and TRBJ2-5, the CDR3 gives the full variable domain: DVKVTQSSRYLVKRTGEKVFLECVQDMDHENMFWYRQDPGLGLRLIYFSYDVKMKEKGDIPEGYSVSREKKERFSLILESASTNQTSMYLCASSSPTGWRETQYFGPGTRLLVL.

The table lists this clonotype with a few counts. This chain joins TRBV12-3 or TRBV12-4 and TRBJ2-6, with D tentatively TRBD1 (5 bases). The CDR3 is 15 amino acids. Trimming left V 3 bases short and J 1 base short, with 7 bases between. As DNA, the CDR3 is TGTGCCAGCAGTTTGGACATATCTGGGGCCAACGTCCTGACTTTC. Its protein is CASSLDISGANVLTF.

Regarding this clonotype: One base away lies a much larger clone, so this may be a sequencing read error. The genes are TRBV2 and TRBJ2-7; TRBD2 matches 11 bases. This CDR3 is built from 16 residues. J was trimmed by 2 bases and V by 5 bases; bases with no gene match: 8. Germline values: CDR1 SNHLY, CDR2 FYNNEI. The CDR3 here is CASSTPTSGNPYEQYF. The DNA of the CDR3 is TGTGCCAGCAGTACCCCGACTAGCGGGAACCCCTACGAGCAGTACTTC.

This clonotype was counted many times. The CDR3: CASLGQGTDTQYF. The CDR3 coding sequence is TGTGCGAGCCTGGGACAGGGTACAGATACGCAGTATTTT. This chain uses TRBV7-9 with TRBJ2-3, with TRBD1 matching 9 bases. The germline V gene has CDR1 SEHNR and CDR2 FQNEAQ (reference sequence). The CDR3 runs 13 residues.

As DNA, the CDR3 is TGTGCCAGCAGTTTGGGACTATCCCCTGGGGATACGCAGTATTTT. This sequence encodes CASSLGLSPGDTQYF. The chain carries TRBV12-3 or TRBV12-4 and TRBJ2-3; 7 bases fit TRBD2. V shed 3 bases, J shed 6 bases, and the junction held 9 bases outside the gene matches. There are 15 residues in the CDR3.

The rearrangement links TRBV5-1 to TRBJ1-6; no definite D call. V was cut by 1 base and J by 7 bases, with 9 bases left in between. This CDR3 has 14 amino acids. CDR1 is SGHRS and CDR2 is YFSETQ in the germline V gene. The CDR3 reads CASSLTGWNSPLHF. Written as DNA, the CDR3 is TGCGCCAGCAGCTTGACGGGATGGAATTCACCCCTCCACTTT.

This clonotype was detected many times. V is TRBV20-1 and J is TRBJ2-3; D might be TRBD1 (6 bases). Germline CDR1 is DFQATT and CDR2 is SNEGSKA (reference sequence). This CDR3 is 14 amino acids long. V was trimmed by 3 bases and J by 2 bases, leaving 12 bases between them. CDR3 in DNA: TGCAGTGCTAGGGCTGGGACACCCACAGATACGCAGTATTTT. The encoded protein is CSARAGTPTDTQYF.

The V and J genes are TRBV20-1 and TRBJ2-3; D is possibly TRBD1 or TRBD2 (6 bases each). V was pared by 3 bases and J by 2 bases, with 15 bases between. The CDR3 runs to 15 residues. The germline V gene encodes CDR1 DFQATT and CDR2 SNEGSKA (reference sequence). CDR3 loop: CSASPPGEDTDTQYF. The CDR3, as DNA: TGCAGTGCTAGTCCCCCAGGGGAGGACACAGATACGCAGTATTTT.

The rearrangement links TRBV7-2 to TRBJ2-5, with 8 positions matching TRBD1. J was trimmed by 5 bases and V by 0 bases; bases with no gene match: 5. This CDR3 region has 15 residues. Germline CDR1 reads SGHTA; CDR2 reads FQGNSA. CDR3 residues: CASSLAATGVETQYF. CDR3 coding DNA: TGTGCCAGCAGCTTAGCGGCGACAGGGGTGGAGACCCAGTACTTC.

The V and J genes are TRBV12-3 or TRBV12-4 and TRBJ2-7, with TRBD1 as a possible D gene (5 bases). Trimming left V 6 bases short and J 4 bases short, with 13 bases between. This CDR3 is 13 amino acids long. CDR3 DNA: TGTGCCAGCAGACCGACAGAAGATTACGAGCAGTACTTC. Residues: CASRPTEDYEQYF.

The chain couples TRBV4-1 to TRBJ2-7; no clear D. Germline V gene sequence: CDR1 MGHRA, CDR2 YSYEKL. The CDR3 sequence is 14 residues long. V was clipped by 5 bases and J by 0 bases, with 11 bases between them. The CDR3 reads CASSLTHGSYEQYF. The CDR3 coding sequence is TGCGCCAGCAGCTTAACTCATGGCTCCTACGAGCAGTACTTC.

This rearrangement joins TRBV7-6 to TRBJ1-5, with D possibly matching TRBD1 (6 bases). Germline V CDR1 and CDR2: SGHVS, FNYEAQ. Deletions cut 1 base from V and 6 bases from J, with 13 bases between. The CDR3 consists of 15 residues. CDR3 sequence reads: CASSLGGQDRQPQHF. CDR3 in DNA: TGTGCCAGCAGCTTAGGGGGGCAGGACCGTCAGCCCCAGCATTTT.

A note on this clonotype: A much larger clone lies a single base off, so this may be a read error. The rearrangement links TRBV11-2 to TRBJ2-5; 9 bases match TRBD1. V gave up 7 bases and J gave up 11 bases; unmatched junction bases: 11. The CDR3 extends over 13 amino acids. Germline CDR1 reads SGHAT; CDR2 reads FQNNGV. For the CDR3, the DNA is TGTGCCAGCATTGGGACAGGGAGAAATGAGCAGTACTTC. It specifies CASIGTGRNEQYF.

The chain carries TRBV6-6 and TRBJ1-1, with 9 nucleotides matching TRBD1. Per the germline V gene, CDR1 is MNHNY and CDR2 is SVGAGI (reference sequence). Germline trimming cut 5 bases from V and 3 bases from J; bases unmatched to any gene: 10. This CDR3 spans 16 amino acids. The CDR3 loop reads CASSPFIQGADTEAFF. CDR3 DNA: TGTGCCAGCAGTCCCTTCATACAGGGGGCGGACACTGAAGCTTTCTTT.

This clonotype was detected only a few times. Given a much more abundant clone one base away, this may be a read error. The chain links TRBV7-9 to TRBJ2-7; 8 positions match TRBD1. With the DNA end fitting TRBJ2-5 better, the J assignment may be wrong. This CDR3 has 14 amino acids. Looked up from germline, CDR1 is SEHNR and CDR2 is FQNEAQ (reference sequence). DNA of the CDR3: TGTGCCGGCAGGCTAGACGGGACAGGAGAGACCCAGTACTTC. The encoded protein is CAGRLDGTGETQYF.

This clonotype appeared many times. The V gene is TRBV4-1, the J gene TRBJ2-5; 10 bases are a match to TRBD2. The CDR3 extends over 16 amino acids. The germline V gene has CDR1 MGHRA and CDR2 YSYEKL. V lost 1 base to trimming and J lost 5 bases; unmatched junction nucleotides: 7. CDR3 amino acids: CASSQALLAGTETQYF. CDR3 in DNA: TGCGCCAGCAGCCAAGCGCTACTAGCGGGAACGGAGACCCAGTACTTC.

This clonotype was counted many times. The chain is built from TRBV9 and TRBJ1-2; 9 bases line up with TRBD1. This CDR3 comprises 17 residues. Germline V gene data show CDR1 as SGDLS and CDR2 as YYNGEE. The V segment lost 4 bases and the J segment 1 base; nucleotides outside the gene matches: 11. CDR3 in amino acids: CASSPRLGTGINYGYTF. CDR3 bases: TGTGCCAGCAGCCCCCGGTTGGGGACAGGGATTAACTATGGCTACACCTTC.